Listed below are T cell receptor beta chains from one sample, sequenced in a study of blood T cell repertoires in COVID-19. The method was immunoSEQ multiplex PCR; TCRdb's version includes in-frame clones alone and lacks a portion of them. The sample holds about 150,000 clones, about 80% seen once. Sequencing input: peripheral blood. The receptors originated from a man between 65 and 85 years old with active or convalescent COVID-19. The CDR3 runs from the conserved cysteine through the conserved F or W. The D gene is left open where the match is weak. Size is omitted from some rows. Given values are once, few, many or a class for expanded clones.

v_call	clone_size	d_call	j_call	cdr3_nt	cdr3_aa
TRBV2	.	.	TRBJ1-2	TGTGCCAGCACCGGGACTAACTATGGCTACACCTTC	CASTGTNYGYTF
TRBV15	.	TRBD1	TRBJ2-5	TGTGCCACCAGCTTGGACAGGCCTCACGGGGAGACCCAGTACTTC	CATSLDRPHGETQYF
TRBV11-3	once	TRBD2	TRBJ2-3	TGTGCCAGCAGCTTAGATGGACTAGCGGGAGTGGCCCGCACAGATACGCAGTATTTT	CASSLDGLAGVARTDTQYF
TRBV9	.	.	TRBJ2-7	TGTGCCAGCAGCGTAGGTAGCTCCTACGAGCAGTACTTC	CASSVGSSYEQYF
TRBV7-3	.	.	TRBJ1-1	TGTGCCAGCAGCTTAACGGGGGGGACGGACACTGAAGCTTTCTTT	CASSLTGGTDTEAFF
TRBV19	.	TRBD1	TRBJ1-5	TGTGCCAGTAGTATAGACAGGGGGGGCAATCAGCCCCAGCATTTT	CASSIDRGGNQPQHF
TRBV5-1	.	TRBD2	TRBJ2-5	TGCGCCAGCAGCTTGGCCCCGGGGCGGGGGACCGAGACCCAGTACTTC	CASSLAPGRGTETQYF
TRBV2	.	.	TRBJ2-3	TGTGCCAGCAGATACACAGATACGCAGTATTTT	CASRYTDTQYF
TRBV13	.	TRBD1	TRBJ1-2	TGTGCCAGCACCCAGACAGGGGATAACTATGGCTACACCTTC	CASTQTGDNYGYTF
TRBV6-2/TRBV6-3	.	TRBD2	TRBJ2-7	TGTGCCAGCAGTCCCTTAGCGGGGTCCTACGAGCAGTACTTC	CASSPLAGSYEQYF
TRBV27	.	.	TRBJ2-2	TGTGCCAGCAGTTTATCGGTGACAAGGACGAACACCGGGGAGCTGTTTTTT	CASSLSVTRTNTGELFF
TRBV10-2	few	.	TRBJ1-1	TGCGCCAGCAGGAGGGGCGGGGTGAACACTGAAGCTTTCTTT	CASRRGGVNTEAFF
TRBV6-2/TRBV6-3	few	.	TRBJ2-6	TGTGCCAGCAGCCTGTCGGAGGGGTGGGTCAACGTCCTGACTTTC	CASSLSEGWVNVLTF
TRBV6-5	.	.	TRBJ1-3	TGTGCCAGCACCCCTAAGGGGTTCTCTGGAAACACCATATATTTT	CASTPKGFSGNTIYF
TRBV4-1	.	TRBD1	TRBJ1-2	TGCGCCAGCAGCCCCTGGGTAACAGGGGGCGATGGCTACACCTTC	CASSPWVTGGDGYTF
TRBV30	.	.	TRBJ1-1	TGTGCCTGGAGTGTACCCGGAACGGTGATAGGGAGCACTGAAGCTTTCTTT	CAWSVPGTVIGSTEAFF